Sequencing of this TCR beta chain was carried out in a study of cytomegalovirus exposure and HLA in healthy donors. The PCR was carried out with 60 Vbeta primers and 13 Jbeta primers. This table comes from immunoSEQ multiplex PCR, and its TCRdb copy is limited to in-frame clones, with some not included. The profile shows 95,000 to 130,000 clones, roughly 83% of them singletons. Sequencing used PBMCs. The sequence derives from a man between 25 and 39 years old in good health and CMV-seropositive.

In nucleotides, the CDR3 is TGCGCCAGCAGCCCCGGGGTCGCTAACTATGGCTACACCTTC. Its protein product is CASSPGVANYGYTF. The chain uses TRBV4-3 and TRBJ1-2; D not certain. The CDR3 consists of 14 residues. The germline V gene encodes CDR1 LGHNA and CDR2 YSLEER. Trimming cost V 4 bases and J 0 bases, with 9 bases left between them.